Listed here is a single T cell receptor (beta chain). Antigen: not known. This record comes from a study of Ad26.COV2.S vaccination and SARS-CoV-2 variants. On the study more broadly: Donor got 5x10^10 or 1x10^11 viral particles of Ad26.COV2.S.

Treatment meaning: around 19 received Ad26.COV2.S at low or high dose, single or two shots; about 5 received placebo; per-sample allocation not given. At day 63 after the first vaccine or placebo injection, samples were drawn. Expression of Wuhan-strain SARS-CoV-2 spike came from the Ad26 vector that formed the vaccine. Per germline, CDR1 LGHDT and CDR2 YNNKEL (reference sequence). This CDR3 is built from 16 residues. The V gene end was trimmed by 4 bases and the J gene end by 4 bases; junction bases not matched to a gene: 5. Study outcomes and limitations: Non-spike TCR breadth was similar in vaccine and placebo recipients.

TCRdb's copy holds only in-frame clones and misses some; the assay was immunoSEQ multiplex PCR. The sample shows about 250,000 clones, around 85% of them seen only once. The sequence was obtained from a person aged 18-60 years who received the Ad26.COV2.S COVID-19 vaccine or a placebo. This sample comprised peripheral blood, obtained in a trial of Ad26.COV2.S vaccine versus placebo. The chain uses TRBV3-1 (or the pseudogene TRBV3-2) and TRBJ2-5, with TRBD2 matching over 14 bases. The CDR3 reads CASSPTSGGALETQYF. CDR3 coding DNA: TGTGCCAGCAGCCCGACTAGCGGGGGGGCCTTAGAGACCCAGTACTTC.